The next 17 T cell receptor beta chains were all read from a single sample in a study of blood T cell repertoires in COVID-19. The repertoire was sequenced with immunoSEQ multiplex PCR; TCRdb's copy has only in-frame clones and lacks some. The table has about 200,000 clones, around 82% seen once; the top ten hold approximately 7.6%. Sequencing used PBMCs or T cells enriched from blood (not recorded which). The receptor source for this set is a man aged 35 to 55 who had recovered from COVID-19.

CDR3 region: CASSYRQGAYNSPLHF. Here the CDR3 DNA reads TGTGCCAGCAGTTACAGACAGGGTGCCTATAATTCACCCCTCCACTTT. The genes are TRBV6-5 and TRBJ1-6, with 7 positions matching TRBD1. J gave up 2 bases and V 2 bases, and 3 bases lay outside the gene matches. CDR3 length: 16 residues. Germline values: CDR1 MNHEY, CDR2 SVGAGI.

The chain links TRBV28 to TRBJ1-4; the D gene is possibly TRBD1 (5 bases). This CDR3 contains 15 residues. CDR1 is MDHEN and CDR2 is SYDVKM in the germline V gene. Trimming cost V 6 bases and J 8 bases, with 19 bases left between them. CDR3 sequence reads: CASSRGGGVYEKLFF. The DNA of the CDR3 is TGTGCCAGCAGCCGAGGTGGAGGGGTGTACGAAAAACTGTTTTTT. The full variable domain, in which reference TRBV28 and TRBJ1-4 provide the parts outside the CDR3, is DVKVTQSSRYLVKRTGEKVFLECVQDMDHENMFWYRQDPGLGLRLIYFSYDVKMKEKGDIPEGYSVSREKKERFSLILESASTNQTSMYLCASSRGGGVYEKLFFGSGTQLSVL.

Here the CDR3 reads CASSTSQDMNTEAFF. The CDR3, as DNA: TGTGCCAGCAGTACCTCACAGGACATGAACACTGAAGCTTTCTTT. The rearrangement joins TRBV6-2 or TRBV6-3 to TRBJ1-1, with D possibly TRBD1 on 5 matching bases. CDR1 MNHEY and CDR2 SVGEGT come from the germline V gene. Trimming pared 5 bases from V and 0 bases from J, leaving 13 bases between. The CDR3 is 15 amino acids.

This chain links TRBV2 with TRBJ1-1; D is undetermined. The CDR3 spans 15 residues. Germline assignment: CDR1 SNHLY and CDR2 FYNNEI. V lost 0 bases and J lost 6, with 14 bases in between. In nucleotides, the CDR3 is TGTGCCAGCAGTGAAGCGCGTTTCCTGACTCCTGAAGCTTTCTTT. It is translated as CASSEARFLTPEAFF.

This clone has just one count. The chain has TRBV3-1 (or the pseudogene TRBV3-2) and TRBJ2-5, with D perhaps matching TRBD1 (5 bases). The germline gives CDR1 LGHDT, CDR2 YNNKEL (reference sequence). This CDR3 comprises 14 residues. V was shortened by 1 base and J by 4 bases, with 10 bases between the two germline ends. CDR3 amino acids: CASSQARGLETQYF. CDR3 DNA sequence: TGTGCCAGCAGCCAAGCTAGGGGTTTAGAGACCCAGTACTTC.

This clone was counted between two and nine times. V is TRBV10-3 and J is TRBJ2-2; TRBD1 aligns across 7 bases. The CDR3 is 14 residues long. V lost 10 bases to trimming and J lost 3 bases; unmatched junction nucleotides: 8. Germline lookup yields CDR1 ENHRY and CDR2 SYGVKD. The CDR3 nucleotides read TGTGCCACTAAAGCCGGGACAGACACCGGGGAGCTGTTTTTT. This gives the protein CATKAGTDTGELFF.

The rearrangement joins TRBV15 to TRBJ1-2; D unclear. The CDR3 is made up of 13 amino acids. Germline V CDR1 and CDR2: LNHNV, YYDKDF (reference sequence). With 3 bases removed from V and 5 bases from J, the gap between germline ends came to 10 bases. Written as DNA, the CDR3 is TGTGCCACCAGCAGTCCGGGGTGGTATGGCTACACCTTC. The encoded protein is CATSSPGWYGYTF. The full variable domain, its missing parts supplied by reference TRBV15 and TRBJ1-2, is DAMVIQNPRYQVTQFGKPVTLSCSQTLNHNVMYWYQQKSSQAPKLLFHYYDKDFNNEADTPDNFQSRRPNTSFCFLDIRSPGLGDTAMYLCATSSPGWYGYTFGSGTRLTVV.

Only a few counts were recorded for this clone. The chain carries TRBV10-1 and TRBJ1-1; D perhaps matches TRBD1 (5 bases). Germline lookup yields CDR1 WNHNN and CDR2 SYGVQD (reference sequence). This CDR3 region has 13 residues. Trimming cost V 3 bases and J 4 bases, with 9 bases left between them. This CDR3 is CASSDQGITEAFF. CDR3 nucleotide sequence: TGCGCCAGCAGTGACCAGGGAATCACTGAAGCTTTCTTT.

The genes are TRBV7-6 and TRBJ2-1; possible D gene TRBD1, 6 bases. V was pared by 5 bases and J by 7 bases, with 18 bases between. Germline CDR1 reads SGHVS; CDR2 reads FNYEAQ. There are 15 residues in the CDR3. CDR3 residues: CASSLRVGAGNEQFF. DNA for the CDR3: TGTGCCAGCAGCCTAAGGGTGGGGGCAGGGAATGAGCAGTTCTTC.

The chain has TRBV3-1 (or the pseudogene TRBV3-2) and TRBJ1-2; 8 nucleotides agree with TRBD1. The V gene's germline CDR1 is LGHDT and CDR2 YNNKEL (reference sequence). The trim removed 3 bases at V and 4 bases at J, leaving 7 bases unmatched. The CDR3 runs to 15 residues. The CDR3 sequence is CASSHRQGSSYGYTF. The DNA of the CDR3 is TGTGCCAGCAGCCACCGACAGGGGAGTTCCTATGGCTACACCTTC.

V usage is TRBV10-3 and J usage is TRBJ1-1; 7 nucleotides match TRBD1. Trimming took 5 bases from V and 1 from J; bases not matched to a gene: 4. CDR1 and CDR2 (germline): ENHRY, SYGVKD. CDR3 length: 14 amino acids. The CDR3 DNA sequence: TGTGCCATCAGTTTAGGACAGGAGAACACTGAAGCTTTCTTT. Protein sequence: CAISLGQENTEAFF.

The V and J genes are TRBV7-9 and TRBJ1-1; possibly TRBD1 for D (6 bases). The CDR3 totals 15 residues. Germline V gene data show CDR1 as SEHNR and CDR2 as FQNEAQ (reference sequence). The V and J ends lost 5 bases and 1 base respectively, with 14 bases between them. CDR3 nucleotides: TGTGCCAGCAGCCCAGGGGCGAGTGGGAACACTGAAGCTTTCTTT. Encoded protein: CASSPGASGNTEAFF.

The V and J genes are TRBV10-1 and TRBJ2-7, with a weak D call TRBD1 (6 bases). In germline, CDR1 is WNHNN, CDR2 SYGVQD (reference sequence). The CDR3 consists of 14 residues. V dropped 3 bases and J dropped 0 bases, with 9 bases sitting between them. CDR3 loop: CASSDQGRSYEQYF. CDR3 nucleotides: TGCGCCAGCAGTGACCAGGGGCGCTCCTACGAGCAGTACTTC.

This chain uses TRBV28 with TRBJ1-5; 7 nucleotides align to TRBD1. Germline assignment: CDR1 MDHEN and CDR2 SYDVKM. CDR3 size: 14 residues. In DNA, the CDR3 is TGTGCGACCCCGGGCAGGGGGTGGGGTCAGCCCCAGCATTTT. Protein: CATPGRGWGQPQHF.

This sequence joins TRBV27 and TRBJ2-1; 9 nucleotides match TRBD2. V dropped 10 bases and J dropped 7; count of bases not matched to a gene: 5. The germline CDR1 and CDR2 sequences are MNHEY and SMNVEV (reference sequence). CDR3 length: 12 residues. The CDR3 DNA reads as TGTGCCACTGCGGGGGGGGATAATGAGCAGTTCTTC. This translates into CATAGGDNEQFF.

The V and J genes are TRBV6-5 and TRBJ1-3; D is undetermined. From germline, CDR1 is MNHEY and CDR2 SVGAGI. The CDR3 runs 16 residues. The ends were cut back, 0 bases at V and 3 bases at J, with 12 bases in the middle. CDR3 loop: CASSYSIFDIGNTIYF. CDR3 coding DNA: TGTGCCAGCAGTTACTCGATTTTTGACATTGGAAACACCATATATTTT.

The rearrangement uses TRBV11-2 and TRBJ2-7, with a tentative D call TRBD1 (5 bases). From germline, CDR1 is SGHAT and CDR2 FQNNGV. V dropped 7 bases and J dropped 0 bases, with 13 bases sitting between them. This CDR3 region has 14 residues. CDR3 in DNA: TGTGCCAGCAACCAACAGGTTAACTCCTACGAGCAGTACTTC. Translation: CASNQQVNSYEQYF.